This T cell receptor (beta chain) was recovered during a study of blood T cells in healthy people across ages (dated by TCRdb to the mid-2010s). Some background on the complete study: In model experiments, roughly one uniquely barcoded TCR beta cDNA molecule per two T cells was captured by template switching. To track age-related changes in TCR beta repertoire diversity, the study relied on deep sequencing normalized with unique cDNA molecular identifiers. The donors were split into four age groups: young (average 16 years), middle-aged (roughly 42), aged (over 55) and long-lived (over 80). To avoid experimental bias, donors of different ages were distributed randomly across sequencing lanes. Using the same blood draw, the study looked at two additional independent replicas of 1 million unique cDNA reads for two donors, one aged 18 to 30 and the other aged 80 or older. The investigation overall reported the following: The CMV infection status of donors was not known, potentially confounding age-related changes in expanded clonotypes. There was a strong correlation between observed TCR beta diversity and the percentage of naive T cells measured by flow cytometry. The long-lived group showed more naive CD4+ T cells, fewer expanded clones and increased TCR diversity than the aged group, suggesting age selection. Estimates of total diversity based on one million sequenced T cells were considered lower bounds and underestimates. As age increased, observed TCR beta diversity per million T cells dropped in a roughly linear way, and a significant reduction was already evident by age 40. Bulk unsorted PBMC profiling prevented conclusive comparison of naive and antigen-experienced compartments.

The 39 donors, aged about 6 to 95 years, were systemically healthy Caucasian individuals from Russia. Each donor gave ten milliliters of peripheral blood, collected into EDTA-treated Vacutainer tubes. Ficoll-Paque density-gradient centrifugation was used to isolate PBMCs, with at least 6 million per sample. Total RNA was extracted from PBMCs with Trizol reagent, with at least 6 micrograms obtained per sample. For every donor, an aliquot of PBMCs went through flow cytometry to measure the percentages of naive CD45RAhigh/CD27high T cells. In its sample, this clonotype was seen many times. Its antigen is not yet known. Base qualities are missing; no much larger clone stands one base away. For this chain, trimming is 5 bases at the V end and 2 bases at the J end, and the number of junction bases without a gene match is 3. From the cysteine through the phenylalanine, the CDR3 covers 14 amino acids. The retained sequence is limited to the CDR3, 42 bases, with the frame set at the first base. CDR1 SGHTA and CDR2 FQGTGA were looked up in the germline V gene.

Library generation was performed with 5' RACE. The sequencing machine was an Illumina HiSeq 2500. A second PCR of roughly 6 to 11 cycles was run with a J-beta primer mix and a sample-barcoded 5' primer. A unique molecular identifier was introduced onto each TCR beta cDNA molecule by a template-switch 5' adaptor carrying 12 random nucleotides. At least 2.5 million CDR3-containing paired-end reads were obtained from each sample. The Mint cDNA synthesis kit, primed by a TRBC-specific oligonucleotide, was used to synthesize first-strand cDNA from all RNA. Following uracil-DNA glycosylase treatment, a first 18-cycle PCR with universal primers M1SS and BC2_uni_R was performed on all cDNA. Regarding the original processing steps: For normalization, 1 million high-quality reads, each with a distinct molecular identifier, were randomly selected from each sample. Reads with shared molecular identifiers were discarded instead of being binned into consensus sequences. CDR3 identification, clonotype clustering and error correction used MiTCR with a Q25 quality threshold and the strictest error-elimination algorithm. A nonparametric unseen species model with Euler transformation was used to estimate a lower bound on total TCR beta diversity. TCRdb applied fastp at Q25 and MiXCR to the public reads, then kept only in-frame beta chains. One record per CDR3 amino acid sequence lists the most common genes and DNA. What appears here as the V and J calls and clone size reflects TCRdb's work, not the paper's. The sample has about 830,000 distinct CDR3 sequences on record, around 62% of them singletons. About a quarter of the sample is in the top ten clones.

The material sequenced was blood. The chain uses TRBV7-3 and TRBJ2-1, with 7 junctional bases fitting TRBD1. The TCR was taken from a man aged 25-45 years in good health. The nucleotides read TGTGCCAGCAGCCAAGGGACAGCCTACAATGAGCAGTTCTTC. It encodes CASSQGTAYNEQFF.